This TCR beta chain was obtained from a study of persistence of HIV-infected CD4 T cells. Overall study context: Suppressive ART had lasted a median of about eight years. Blood samples, up to about 200 mL, came from multiple time points, except two leukapheresis donors sampled once.

This nonspecific control used anti-CD3/anti-CD28 bead stimulation of CD4+ T cells. Sorting selected CD4+ T cells upregulating both CD40 ligand and CD69. Regarding this clone: Its antigen is unidentified.

J was trimmed by 6 bases and V by 0 bases; bases with no gene match: 2. Germline lookup yields CDR1 SGHNT and CDR2 YYREEE (reference sequence). CDR3 length: 13 amino acids. The libraries were made with immunoSEQ version 4 in survey mode. The repertoire was sequenced with immunoSEQ multiplex PCR; TCRdb's copy has only in-frame clones and lacks some. The sample comprises 35,000 to 50,000 clones, roughly nine tenths of which are singletons, and about 0.94% rests with the top ten. The sample consisted of CD4+ T cells sorted from PBMCs after roughly 18-hour stimulation, taken from a patient who received antiretroviral therapy. The TCR was taken from an adult man with HIV who was CMV-seropositive. The rearrangement links TRBV5-4 to TRBJ1-1; 7 nucleotides agree with TRBD1. The CDR3 region is CASSLDRGAEAFF. Written as DNA, the CDR3 is TGTGCCAGCAGCTTGGACAGGGGAGCTGAAGCTTTCTTT. The full variable domain, with the rest looked up from reference TRBV5-4 and TRBJ1-1, is ETGVTQSPTHLIKTRGQQVTLRCSSQSGHNTVSWYQQALGQGPQFIFQYYREEENGRGNFPPRFSGLQFPNYSSELNVNALELDDSALYLCASSLDRGAEAFFGQGTRLTVV.